What follows describes a single T cell receptor beta chain. Its target antigen remains unknown. CDR1 and CDR2 are drawn from the germline V gene (reference sequence): SGHNT, YYREEE. The CDR3 numbers 14 residues from cysteine through phenylalanine. The retained sequence is limited to the CDR3, 42 bases, with the frame set at the first base. V has 2 bases trimmed and J has 2 bases trimmed; junction bases matching no gene number 3. Receptor libraries were prepared by the immunoSEQ multiplex PCR assay. For the multiplex PCR, a mixture combining 60 forward primers for TCR Vbeta segments and 13 reverse primers for TCR Jbeta segments was used. The CDR3 region of rearranged TCR beta genes was amplified from genomic DNA with a multiplex PCR assay. On the Illumina HiSeq System, the amplified TCR beta libraries were sequenced as 87-base-pair reads. Concerning the study's data processing: A later analysis tallied 70 million to 100 million unique TCR beta chains across the 666 repertoires, and approximately 11 million of those chains were shared by two or more donors. A nearest-neighbor algorithm error-corrected the raw reads and collapsed the reads into unique sequences, merging closely related sequences to remove PCR and sequencing errors. CDR3 sequences were aligned to IMGT reference sequences to assign V, D and J gene segments. For a sequence to be retained, a match of at least six nucleotides to both a V gene segment and a J gene segment was required. Rearrangements were called productive when the CDR3 lacked stop codons and stayed in frame with V and J; all others were non-productive. CDR3 was defined according to IMGT convention as the region running from the second conserved V-encoded cysteine to the conserved J-encoded phenylalanine. The earlier analysis of some 580 of the donors excluded any sequence lacking an unambiguous match to a single V gene segment. In an earlier analysis of 587 of the donors, a V segment was called functional when productive rearrangements were above 56.7%, and segregating when the standard deviation between donors exceeded 5%. A statistical classification framework was built to diagnose cytomegalovirus status from the catalog of TCR beta chain sequences. A later analysis assigned V and J genes by comparing TCR nucleotide sequences with IMGT/GENE-DB human TR gene sequences. A later analysis assigned CDR3 sequences and most-parsimonious VDJ recombination scenarios with the TCRdist pipeline. In a later analysis, every TCR beta chain was defined by the combination of its CDR3 amino acid sequence and its V-gene family, and reads without a unique V-gene family were dropped. A later analysis removed 600 or so highly shared, low-generation-probability nucleotide sequences to deal with suspected cross-contamination and a sequencing artifact. In a later analysis, a clonal expansion index was calculated for each public chain from normalized within-repertoire ranks of inferred template counts. In a later analysis, generation probabilities were computed using a VDJ recombination model fitted to out-of-frame rearrangements, and the results were checked against IGoR. A later analysis scored TCR-TCR, TCR-HLA and TCR-CMV co-occurrence with hypergeometric tests, applying a repertoire-size bias correction to TCR pairs. False discovery rates were estimated in a later analysis by permuting HLA or CMV assignments 20 times. A later analysis grouped co-occurring TCRs with DBSCAN, adding TCRdist sequence similarity when clustering within HLA-allele-positive subsets. Repertoires with fewer than 30,000 or more than 120,000 public chains were left out of co-occurrence clustering, as were five repertoires with anomalous nucleotide sharing. TCRdb re-hosts the immuneACCESS table, in-frame sequences only. Its copies lack some clones; in the studies checked, an unresolved V gene accounts for under half of them, and the cause for the rest is not known. D and trimming were read from the DNA, whereas the V and J calls and clone size are those reported in that table. The table held for this sample gives around 140,000 clones. The biggest ten clones account for over 1.5% of the sample.

This specimen comes from a study of cytomegalovirus exposure and HLA in healthy donors (dated by TCRdb to between 2016 and 2019). Context from the whole study: In an earlier analysis of some 550 of the donors, approximately 260 Gb of sequence data and roughly 100 million unique TCR beta sequences from some 170 million T cells were reported. Across under 500 genotyped donors of the cohort, an average of about 220,000 unique TCR beta nucleotide sequences per donor were sequenced, and roughly 17% of those sequences were non-productive. An earlier analysis of a few hundred of the donors applied high-throughput TCR beta sequencing to assess whether each TCR beta V gene segment acted as functional or pseudogenic. Donor age, sex, ethnicity and CMV serostatus were compiled together with the repertoire data. Typing coverage varied by locus: about 620-630 donors for A, B, C, DRB1 and DQB1; roughly 500 for DQA1; 600 to 610 for DPA1; some 470 for DPB1. About 320 gigabases of sequencing data and around 87 million unique TCR sequences were included in an early release covering 550 to 800 HLA-typed donors. The genetic ancestry cluster associated with self-reported Caucasian donors included over 65% of the roughly 400 genotyped donors. The later analysis used no new phenotypic data to find candidate immune exposures, relying instead on TCR beta sequences and their occurrence across donors. A later genetic analysis took genome-wide SNP genotypes for about three fifths of the 666 donors and used that subset as a discovery cohort. In a later analysis, previously published TCR beta repertoires from 666 donors were re-analyzed and high-resolution HLA genotyping was added so that TCR occurrence patterns could be studied. The study profiled the T cell repertoires of hundreds of subjects by immunosequencing and related them to cytomegalovirus serostatus. HLA typing included class I and class II loci at four-digit resolution. A separate validation cohort of roughly 130 different subjects was used in addition to the 666-subject first cohort. Because of strong linkage in the cohort, five DR-DQ haplotypes were treated as single units for association and clustering. Every repertoire in the discovery cohort had been generated on one and the same sequencing platform. The study was designed to test whether signatures of past pathogen exposure could be identified by cataloging public T cell receptors. High-throughput TCR immunosequencing, statistical association of individual TCRs with disease status, and machine learning were combined to predict cytomegalovirus infection status. Results and caveats for the whole study, not just this receptor: Across donors, most TCR sequences were observed very rarely, whereas some public TCRs were present in many individuals. An association between a missense DCLRE1C variant and V-gene and J-gene trimming of TCR beta chains was found in a later genetic analysis and replicated in an independent cohort. Compared with the 666-donor mean, donors in an Asian-associated ancestry cluster had fewer N-insertions in productive TCRs, according to a later genetic analysis. CMV serostatus was the only immune exposure information available for the cohort. Because counts were too low, under 20 rarely observed V segments, including chromosome 9 orphons, were left out of the earlier analysis of 587 of the donors. Correlated functional status among segregating V segments might be attributable to linkage disequilibrium, but an unknown experimental factor could not be ruled out. A cluster of highly shared sequence variants was judged likely to be a technical artifact of the sequencing pipeline. Specific HLA alleles were associated with 16,951 TCR beta sequences at a false discovery rate of 0.05 in a later analysis. Because HLA typing was missing for some donors at each locus, association tests included only the typed subset. According to a later analysis, TCR association rates differed among HLA loci, with DRB1 alleles showing the most associated TCRs and HLA-C alleles showing the fewest. Sequencing depth was assumed to be roughly uniform across donors in the presence/absence analyses, though that assumption may not hold. Cytomegalovirus status was reported to be diagnosed by the classifier with high specificity and sensitivity in both the original and validation cohorts. Because the 87-base-pair reads could not distinguish some IMGT-functional V segments, including TRBV6-2 and TRBV6-3, those segments were excluded. A further reported finding was that TCR beta sequences accurately predicted the HLA-A and HLA-B alleles for most subjects in the first cohort. Several of the top co-occurrence clusters appeared to be linked to parvovirus B19, influenza, CMV and Epstein-Barr virus, according to a later analysis. Only TCR beta chains were sequenced in this cohort, and the absence of alpha or paired-chain data limited detectable features. In vitro tests confirmed that three of the cytomegalovirus-associated TCR beta chains recognize cytomegalovirus antigens. When HLA alleles, especially DR and DQ, strongly co-occurred, TCR associations were difficult to assign to individual alleles. It was suggested by the authors that the approach could potentially be generalized to other disease states and immunological phenotypes. In a later analysis, most CMV-associated TCR beta chains were found to appear HLA-restricted, with HLA associations seemingly driven largely by CMV exposure. Compared with equally common non-associated chains, HLA-associated TCR beta chains in a later analysis were more clonally expanded and had lower generation probabilities. A total of roughly 160 TCR beta chains were listed by the study as associated with cytomegalovirus. Broadly in line with IMGT annotations, most TCR beta V segments showed up in productive rearrangements about 87% or about 30% of the time in an earlier analysis of around 550 of the donors.

The cohort comprised 670 or so healthy bone marrow donors. Cohort members were all nominally healthy when sampled, although unrecorded immune exposures were likely present. The donor tested CMV seropositive and was one of the 289 seropositive cohort members. A peripheral blood sample was collected from each donor, and TCR beta sequencing was performed on peripheral blood mononuclear cells. The Qiagen DNeasy Blood Extraction Kit was used to extract genomic DNA from the blood cell samples. The receptor's source is a woman in her forties in good health and CMV-seropositive. Sequenced input: PBMCs. The chain is assembled from TRBV5-4 and TRBJ2-7; a stretch of 8 junction bases matches TRBD1. CDR3 protein: CASSLGQGAYEQYF. Here is the DNA: TGTGCCAGCAGCTTAGGACAGGGTGCCTACGAGCAGTACTTC. Supplemented by the reference TRBV5-4 and TRBJ2-7 proteins around the CDR3, the complete variable domain is ETGVTQSPTHLIKTRGQQVTLRCSSQSGHNTVSWYQQALGQGPQFIFQYYREEENGRGNFPPRFSGLQFPNYSSELNVNALELDDSALYLCASSLGQGAYEQYFGPGTRLTVT.